The clone carrying this T cell receptor (beta chain) was seen ten or more times. Antigen specificity is unknown. The entry originates in a study of Graves' ophthalmopathy and Graves' hyperthyroidism. Broader study findings: Blood also carried most expanded thyroid clonotypes exceeding 0.001 frequency. Sensitivity of roughly 88% and specificity of almost 83% were achieved when a 13-signature model separated ophthalmopathy from stable hyperthyroidism.

Investigators amplified TCR beta CDR3 regions from RNA transcripts. Following a first-round RT-PCR that used HTBI primers, a second-round multiplex PCR was carried out. TCRdb independently ran MiXCR on the multiplex PCR reads; one entry per CDR3 protein. The data contain more than 550,000 distinct CDR3 sequences, approximately 39% of them singletons. Presentation of ophthalmopathy in the donors involved moderate-to-severe activity, CAS ≥3, NOSPECS ≥4 and a duration under 3 months. The authors isolated PBMCs from about 10 ml of fresh peripheral blood. The specimen sequenced was peripheral blood. The sequence derives from an adult man with Graves' ophthalmopathy.

The CDR3 spells CSAAGGDRVGETQYF. The CDR3 region has the DNA TGCAGCGCAGCCGGGGGGGACAGGGTCGGGGAGACCCAGTACTTC. The J gene is TRBJ2-5, the V gene TRBV29-1; tentatively, D is TRBD1 (9 bases). V was pared by 7 bases and J by 5 bases, with 23 bases between. The CDR3 contains 15 residues. The germline gives CDR1 SQVTM, CDR2 ANQGSEA. The full variable domain, its missing parts supplied by reference TRBV29-1 and TRBJ2-5, is SAVISQKPSRDICQRGTSLTIQCQVDSQVTMMFWYRQQPGQSLTLIATANQGSEATYESGFVIDKFPISRPNLTFSTLTVSNMSPEDSSIYLCSAAGGDRVGETQYFGPGTRLLVL.